The rows below give T cell receptor beta chains drawn from one sample of a study of blood T cell repertoires in COVID-19. TCRdb keeps only in-frame clones here, not all; method: immunoSEQ multiplex PCR. This table holds roughly 180,000 clones, about 83% found once. Sequenced: peripheral blood. These receptor sequences come from a man aged 35-49 years who had recovered from COVID-19. Each CDR3 is given without its conserved first and last residue. Each record gives: V gene, clone size, J gene, D gene, CDR3 protein. The D gene is left open where the match is weak. Clone size is given for some rows only: seen once, a few or many times, or a class if the clone is expanded.

V: TRBV7-9; size: -; J: TRBJ1-1; D: -; CDR3: ASSPSVVVGEAF
V: TRBV7-3; size: -; J: TRBJ1-4; D: TRBD1; CDR3: ASTSQGSGEKLF
V: TRBV3-1/TRBV3-2; size: -; J: TRBJ2-5; D: TRBD1; CDR3: ASSLDRDRYQETQY
V: TRBV10-3; size: -; J: TRBJ1-4; D: -; CDR3: AIAPSPADEKLF
V: TRBV4-3; size: -; J: TRBJ2-7; D: TRBD2; CDR3: ASSQAAGEAYEQY
V: TRBV3-1/TRBV3-2; size: few; J: TRBJ2-5; D: -; CDR3: ASSEGEETQY
V: TRBV7-9; size: few; J: TRBJ2-7; D: -; CDR3: ASSLAQNPWEQY
V: TRBV29-1; size: -; J: TRBJ1-1; D: TRBD1; CDR3: SVESGTGRTEAF
V: TRBV28; size: -; J: TRBJ1-2; D: -; CDR3: ASRSQGDYGYT
V: TRBV21-1; size: -; J: TRBJ2-7; D: -; CDR3: ASSRQGTWTSGRSYEQY
V: TRBV11-3; size: -; J: TRBJ2-7; D: -; CDR3: ASSPGSSYEQY
V: TRBV30; size: -; J: TRBJ2-7; D: TRBD2; CDR3: AWSTTSGTAQY
V: TRBV9; size: -; J: TRBJ1-2; D: TRBD1; CDR3: ASSVAGTEISYGYT
V: TRBV24-1; size: few; J: TRBJ2-7; D: -; CDR3: ATSDWAGNEQY
V: TRBV24-1; size: -; J: TRBJ2-2; D: TRBD1; CDR3: APQGEEANTGELF
V: TRBV4-2; size: once; J: TRBJ1-1; D: -; CDR3: ASSLGGENTEAF
V: TRBV11-3; size: few; J: TRBJ1-2; D: -; CDR3: ASSHSADIA
V: TRBV6-5; size: -; J: TRBJ2-2; D: -; CDR3: ASSRTRNTGELF
V: TRBV28; size: -; J: TRBJ2-2; D: TRBD2; CDR3: ASSLVLAGGGNTGELF
V: TRBV7-9; size: -; J: TRBJ2-1; D: -; CDR3: ASSLGGSTYNEQF
V: TRBV28; size: -; J: TRBJ1-4; D: TRBD1; CDR3: ASSQPGQEDEKLF
V: TRBV9; size: -; J: TRBJ2-2; D: TRBD2; CDR3: ASSVVGGSDGGELF
V: TRBV5-6; size: -; J: TRBJ2-3; D: -; CDR3: ASSLRGTDTQY
V: TRBV19; size: many; J: TRBJ2-7; D: TRBD2; CDR3: ASSTWTSGSYEQY
V: TRBV5-5; size: -; J: TRBJ2-1; D: -; CDR3: ASSSSSGTPYNEQF
V: TRBV10-3; size: -; J: TRBJ2-3; D: -; CDR3: AILGEDTQY
V: TRBV7-3; size: few; J: TRBJ2-7; D: TRBD2; CDR3: ASSSTSVGEQY
V: TRBV4-2; size: -; J: TRBJ1-1; D: -; CDR3: ASSQDHSGVTEAF
V: TRBV7-2; size: few; J: TRBJ2-7; D: -; CDR3: ASSFFVSAYEQY
V: TRBV7-8; size: -; J: TRBJ1-3; D: -; CDR3: ASSLSAVSGNTIY
V: TRBV7-9; size: -; J: TRBJ1-4; D: TRBD1; CDR3: ASSELLQGAKLF
V: TRBV3-1/TRBV3-2; size: -; J: TRBJ1-5; D: TRBD1; CDR3: ASSQAFGSVRDSSNQPQH
V: TRBV10-3; size: -; J: TRBJ2-7; D: TRBD1; CDR3: AVTGGPYEQY
V: TRBV27; size: -; J: TRBJ2-2; D: TRBD2; CDR3: ATRPRLAGGGIAPGELF
V: TRBV11-2; size: -; J: TRBJ1-1; D: -; CDR3: ASSPRAGANTEAF
V: TRBV11-3; size: -; J: TRBJ1-1; D: -; CDR3: ASSLGGHGYTEAF
V: TRBV6-2/TRBV6-3; size: -; J: TRBJ2-1; D: -; CDR3: ASSYGTGNEQF
V: TRBV7-9; size: -; J: TRBJ2-7; D: TRBD2; CDR3: ASRGTSAEQY
V: TRBV24-1; size: -; J: TRBJ1-5; D: -; CDR3: ATSAPLQPQH
V: TRBV28; size: -; J: TRBJ2-1; D: -; CDR3: ASSSPLGLYNEQF
V: TRBV6-5; size: -; J: TRBJ2-7; D: TRBD1; CDR3: ASSYSGTGGYEQY
V: TRBV5-1; size: -; J: TRBJ1-5; D: -; CDR3: ASSLLGGDQPQH
V: TRBV5-8; size: -; J: TRBJ1-2; D: -; CDR3: ASSFPGEKDGYT
V: TRBV19; size: once; J: TRBJ1-2; D: -; CDR3: ASSIRAGNYGYT
V: TRBV27; size: -; J: TRBJ1-1; D: -; CDR3: ASSYRGNTEAF
V: TRBV2; size: -; J: TRBJ2-1; D: -; CDR3: ASRRDSTYNEQF
V: TRBV4-2; size: -; J: TRBJ2-4; D: -; CDR3: ASSQDGSQNIQY
V: TRBV24-1; size: -; J: TRBJ2-5; D: TRBD2; CDR3: ATSESGTRRETQY
V: TRBV11-1; size: -; J: TRBJ2-1; D: -; CDR3: ASSSVDSYNEQF
V: TRBV4-1; size: once; J: TRBJ2-2; D: -; CDR3: ASSQFPVLNTGELF
V: TRBV7-6; size: -; J: TRBJ2-7; D: TRBD1; CDR3: ASSQLDREYEQY
V: TRBV7-9; size: -; J: TRBJ2-2; D: -; CDR3: ASSPSRNTGELF
V: TRBV19; size: -; J: TRBJ1-5; D: -; CDR3: ASSDRQVNQPQH
V: TRBV18; size: -; J: TRBJ1-1; D: TRBD1; CDR3: ASSPPQGAMNTEAF
V: TRBV29-1; size: -; J: TRBJ1-1; D: -; CDR3: SVGYGGLQTVEAF
V: TRBV5-1; size: -; J: TRBJ2-7; D: TRBD2; CDR3: ASAQTSGITYEQY
V: TRBV19; size: -; J: TRBJ1-4; D: -; CDR3: ASSSQVSNEKLF